Below, 21 T cell receptor beta chains from the same sample are listed, as sequenced in a study of human T cells and chemical hapten exposure. TCRdb re-derived calls from the RACE reads in MiXCR, one entry per CDR3 protein. The top ten clones hold approximately 2.4% of a sample with over 300,000 distinct CDR3 sequences, 4.5% to 6% of them seen once. Time point in this sample: pre-sensitization, week 0. Sample treatment: therapeutic diphenylcyclopropenone sensitization with weekly scalp DPC. The material sequenced was whole blood, taken in connection with sensitization to the hapten diphenylcyclopropenone (DPC). These TCRs come from a woman in her forties or fifties with alopecia areata. Some clones in this sample may be carry-over from other donors' samples.

This clonotype was observed at least ten times. The chain is built from TRBV20-1 and TRBJ2-3; D is ambiguous. Germline lookup yields CDR1 DFQATT and CDR2 SNEGSKA (reference sequence). This CDR3 has 12 residues. CDR3 DNA sequence: TGCAGCTCTGCGGAAAGCACAGATACGCAGTATTTT. It yields the protein CSSAESTDTQYF.

This clonotype was recorded many times. V is TRBV4-3 and J is TRBJ1-2; no reliable D call. V was pared by 4 bases and J by 0 bases, with 12 bases between. The germline gives CDR1 LGHNA, CDR2 YSLEER. The CDR3 sequence is 15 residues long. CDR3 loop: CASSPSRRSNYGYTF. CDR3 sequence (DNA): TGCGCCAGCAGCCCCTCCAGGAGGTCTAACTATGGCTACACCTTC.

The V and J genes are TRBV9 and TRBJ2-3; D is ambiguous. Looked up from germline, CDR1 is SGDLS and CDR2 is YYNGEE. The CDR3 length is 14 residues. With 4 bases removed from V and 2 bases from J, the gap between germline ends came to 11 bases. The CDR3 loop reads CASSPEANTDTQYF. CDR3 sequence (DNA): TGTGCCAGCAGCCCCGAGGCCAACACAGATACGCAGTATTTT.

The V and J genes are TRBV7-9 and TRBJ1-4; D is uncertain. The CDR3 is made up of 14 amino acids. Trimming cost V 2 bases and J 8 bases, with 12 bases left between them. CDR1 is SEHNR, CDR2 FQNEAQ, per germline (reference sequence). The CDR3: CASSLNAGGEKLFF. The CDR3, as DNA: TGTGCCAGCAGCTTAAACGCCGGAGGGGAAAAACTGTTTTTT.

This clonotype has at least ten counts. The rearrangement uses TRBV2 and TRBJ2-6; tentatively, D is TRBD1 (6 bases). The germline V and J ends were trimmed by 5 bases and 1 base, with 15 bases remaining between them. This CDR3 comprises 17 residues. Germline V gene lookup returns CDR1 SNHLY and CDR2 FYNNEI. DNA for the CDR3: TGTGCCAGCAGTCCCCGACAGGAAGATTCTGGGGCCAACGTCCTGACTTTC. Protein product: CASSPRQEDSGANVLTF.

This clonotype was detected a few times. J is TRBJ1-4 and V is TRBV20-1; a possible D gene is TRBD1 (6 bases). V was clipped by 0 bases and J by 3 bases, with 20 bases between them. Germline assignment: CDR1 DFQATT and CDR2 SNEGSKA (reference sequence). The CDR3 contains 18 residues. DNA of the CDR3: TGCAGTGCTAGAGATAATCGGGGGCAGACGTACCCTAATGAAAAACTGTTTTTT. It translates to CSARDNRGQTYPNEKLFF.

Many counts were recorded for this clonotype. The conserved phenylalanine or tryptophan is not found at the CDR3 terminus, so this likely reflects a read error. The limits of the CDR3 on the DNA are not certain, so only TCRdb's listed CDR3 is given. The chain employs TRBV5-8 and TRBJ1-1. 8 amino acids form the CDR3, both terminal residues included. Germline CDR1 and CDR2: SGHTS and YDEGEE. CDR3 sequence reads: CASSGGGL.

This clonotype occurred many times. The chain employs TRBV7-2 and TRBJ2-2, with unresolved D. Deletions cut 5 bases from V and 7 bases from J, with 14 bases between. The CDR3 covers 14 residues. Germline V gives CDR1 SGHTA, CDR2 FQGNSA. In nucleotides, the CDR3 is TGTGCCAGCAGCCCAGACCGATTTGTCGGGGAGCTGTTTTTT. Translating gives CASSPDRFVGELFF.

This clonotype has ten or more counts. This sequence joins TRBV7-9 and TRBJ1-3; D possibly corresponds to TRBD1 (5 bases). The germline gives CDR1 SEHNR, CDR2 FQNEAQ (reference sequence). The CDR3 contains 16 residues. The ends were cut back, 5 bases at V and 0 bases at J, with 14 bases in the middle. The CDR3, as DNA: TGTGCCAGCAGCACACACAGGTCCGTCTCTGGAAACACCATATATTTT. The encoded protein is CASSTHRSVSGNTIYF.

This clonotype was counted a few times. J is TRBJ2-2 and V is TRBV7-2, with D tentatively TRBD2 (6 bases). This CDR3 spans 14 amino acids. Germline values: CDR1 SGHTA, CDR2 FQGNSA. V gave up 5 bases and J gave up 5 bases, with 12 bases separating them. In DNA form, the CDR3 reads TGTGCCAGCAGCCCCGTGACTAGTACCGGGGAGCTGTTTTTT. Residues: CASSPVTSTGELFF.

This clonotype was recorded many times. The chain combines TRBV29-1 with TRBJ2-3; TRBD1 is a possible D gene (6 bases). CDR1 SQVTM and CDR2 ANQGSEA come from the germline V gene. The CDR3 consists of 14 residues. V shed 4 bases and J shed 0 bases, with 11 bases lying between them. The CDR3 bases are TGCAGCGTTGTGGGGCAGGGGAGCACAGATACGCAGTATTTT. Residues: CSVVGQGSTDTQYF.

There are many counts of this clonotype. V usage is TRBV6-5 and J usage is TRBJ1-1; weak D call: TRBD1 (5 bases). The CDR3 has 13 residues. Trimming took off 6 bases at V and 7 bases at J, with 15 bases between the two ends. Germline V gives CDR1 MNHEY, CDR2 SVGAGI. The CDR3 nucleotides read TGTGCCAGCAGCCCCGGACTTGGGGGTGAAGCTTTCTTT. It specifies CASSPGLGGEAFF.

The chain combines TRBV12-3 or TRBV12-4 with TRBJ2-2, with D uncertain. This CDR3 region has 18 residues. The V end lost 5 bases, the J end lost 4 bases, and 23 bases lay between the germline ends. CDR3 sequence (DNA): TGTGCCAGCAGTCCTCTTAACACCGGGTTCAAGGGCACCGGGGAGCTGTTTTTT. Translation: CASSPLNTGFKGTGELFF.

This clonotype was detected many times. V and J are TRBV28 and TRBJ2-7; weak D call: TRBD1 (5 bases). The CDR3 runs 10 residues. From germline, CDR1 is MDHEN and CDR2 SYDVKM. V lost 10 bases, J lost 7 bases, and 11 bases lay in between. Here the CDR3 reads CATKGAEQYF. The CDR3 region has the DNA TGTGCCACAAAAGGGGCTGAGCAGTACTTC.

This clonotype was seen only a few times. The rearrangement links TRBV4-3 to TRBJ2-4; D call uncertain. Germline CDR1 is LGHNA and CDR2 is YSLEER. The CDR3 has 17 residues. V was pared by 2 bases and J by 0 bases, with 14 bases between. The CDR3 DNA reads as TGCGCCAGCAGCCAAACCCGCGATGTCCTAGCCAAAAACATTCAGTACTTC. Its protein product is CASSQTRDVLAKNIQYF.

This clonotype was found a few times. The CDR3: CSVPRRGYTEAFF. The DNA of the CDR3 is TGCAGCGTCCCACGGCGGGGGTACACTGAAGCTTTCTTT. The rearrangement joins TRBV29-1 to TRBJ1-1; tentative D call: TRBD1 (5 bases). From germline, CDR1 is SQVTM and CDR2 ANQGSEA. Between the trimmed V and J ends, which lost 6 bases and 3 bases, there was a span of 14 bases. The CDR3 is 13 amino acids. The full variable domain, rest sourced from reference TRBV29-1 and TRBJ1-1, is SAVISQKPSRDICQRGTSLTIQCQVDSQVTMMFWYRQQPGQSLTLIATANQGSEATYESGFVIDKFPISRPNLTFSTLTVSNMSPEDSSIYLCSVPRRGYTEAFFGQGTRLTVV.

This chain connects TRBV20-1 to TRBJ1-4, with D uncertain. The germline V and J ends were trimmed by 5 bases and 8 bases, with 18 bases remaining between them. The germline V gene has CDR1 DFQATT and CDR2 SNEGSKA (reference sequence). This CDR3 contains 14 residues. CDR3 protein: CSALGLGIGEKLFF. CDR3 nucleotide sequence: TGCAGTGCTCTAGGACTTGGAATAGGGGAAAAACTGTTTTTT.

This clonotype occurred many times. This chain uses TRBV27 with TRBJ2-1; the match to TRBD1 covers 7 bases. In germline, CDR1 is MNHEY, CDR2 SMNVEV (reference sequence). The CDR3 runs 13 residues. Trimming took 7 bases from V and 8 from J; bases not matched to a gene: 8. This chain's CDR3 is CASIADRLDEQFF. The CDR3 DNA reads TGTGCCAGCATCGCGGACAGGCTGGATGAGCAGTTCTTC.

This clonotype was counted ten times or more. The V gene is TRBV5-1, the J gene TRBJ1-1, with D unclear. Deletions cut 0 bases from V and 4 bases from J, with 10 bases between. Germline V lookup: CDR1 SGHRS, CDR2 YFSETQ. This CDR3 is built from 14 residues. CDR3 in DNA: TGCGCCAGCAGCTTGGACAGTATGATCACTGAAGCTTTCTTT. This sequence encodes CASSLDSMITEAFF.

This clonotype was counted between two and nine times. The CDR3 DNA is TGCAGTGCTAGAGGGAGGGGACCGAACACTGAAGCTTTCTTT. Translated: CSARGRGPNTEAFF. The rearrangement joins TRBV20-1 to TRBJ1-1; D possibly corresponds to TRBD1 (5 bases). Germline-derived CDR1 and CDR2 are DFQATT and SNEGSKA (reference sequence). The germline V and J ends were trimmed by 1 base and 1 base, with 10 bases remaining between them. The CDR3 sequence is 14 residues long.

CDR3 loop: CASSPPGGRDYEQYF. As DNA, the CDR3 is TGTGCCAGCAGCCCCCCAGGGGGGCGAGACTACGAGCAGTACTTC. The V and J genes are TRBV7-8 and TRBJ2-7, with D maybe TRBD1 (7 bases). The CDR3 is 15 amino acids. The germline CDR1 and CDR2 sequences are SGHVS and FQNEAQ. V lost 5 bases, J lost 3 bases, and 17 bases lay in between. Drawing the rest from reference TRBV7-8 and TRBJ2-7, the complete variable domain is GAGVSQSPRYKVAKRGQDVALRCDPISGHVSLFWYQQALGQGPEFLTYFQNEAQLDKSGLPSDRFFAERPEGSVSTLKIQRTQQEDSAVYLCASSPPGGRDYEQYFGPGTRLTVT.